A selection of T cell receptor beta chains follows, all from one sample in a study of blood T cell repertoires in COVID-19. Data came from immunoSEQ multiplex PCR; TCRdb stores just in-frame clones and leaves some out. Here the sample spans some 120,000 clones, roughly 69% being singletons. The material sequenced was peripheral blood. The source of these receptors is a woman in her sixties or seventies with acute or convalescent COVID-19. Both conserved end residues are part of each CDR3. The D gene is left open where the match is weak. Only some rows state a clone size, as once, few, many or a class for expanded clones.

>NA|TRBJ2-2|TRBD2|TRBV13
TGTGCCAGCAGCCCGTTTTGGGGAGGGAAGAACACCGGGGAGCTGTTTTTT
CASSPFWGGKNTGELFF
>NA|TRBJ1-1|TRBD1|TRBV6-5
TGTGCCAGCAAGGGGGCAGGGGGCACTGAAGCTTTCTTT
CASKGAGGTEAFF
>few|TRBJ2-3|TRBD2|TRBV6-5
TGTGCCAGCAGTTACGGCGGGAGGGGCACAGATACGCAGTATTTT
CASSYGGRGTDTQYF
>once|TRBJ1-3|TRBD1|TRBV4-1
TGCGCCAGCAGCCAAGATTTTACCGGGACAGGGAAAGGAAACACCATATATTTT
CASSQDFTGTGKGNTIYF
>NA|TRBJ1-2|NA|TRBV28
TGTGCCAGCACCACAGACGGCATAACGCCTAACTATGGCTACACCTTC
CASTTDGITPNYGYTF
>many|TRBJ1-6|NA|TRBV30
TGTGCCTGGTGCTTTAAACCGGGACAAAATAATTCACCCCTCCACTTT
CAWCFKPGQNNSPLHF
>once|TRBJ2-5|TRBD2|TRBV15
TGTGCCACCAGCGCCCGGGGGGACCAAGAGACCCAGTACTTC
CATSARGDQETQYF
>NA|TRBJ1-1|NA|TRBV11-2
TGTGCCAGCAGCCCCTCGGGGGGGGGCCAGGACACTGAAGCTTTCTTT
CASSPSGGGQDTEAFF
>NA|TRBJ2-3|NA|TRBV24-1
TGTGCCACCATACCCAGGAGGCGTATCACAGATACGCAGTATTTT
CATIPRRRITDTQYF
>NA|TRBJ2-4|NA|TRBV5-6
TGTGCCAGCAGCTTGGCGCGGGACCTAGCCAAAAACATTCAGTACTTC
CASSLARDLAKNIQYF
>NA|TRBJ2-5|NA|TRBV18
TGTGCCAGCTCACCGCAGGGTACCGAGACCCAGTACTTC
CASSPQGTETQYF
>NA|TRBJ2-3|NA|TRBV6-5
TGTGCCAGCAGTTACGCGGGGGATACGCAGTATTTT
CASSYAGDTQYF
>NA|TRBJ1-5|NA|TRBV30
TGTGCCTGGAGTAACTTCGACAATCAGCCCCAGCATTTT
CAWSNFDNQPQHF
>NA|TRBJ2-1|NA|TRBV5-8
TGTGCCAGCAGAAACCGTGACAGAATGTACAATGAGCAGTTCTTC
CASRNRDRMYNEQFF
>NA|TRBJ2-3|TRBD2|TRBV6-4
TGTGCCAGCAGTCCCGGGACTAGCGAAGTGACAGATACGCAGTATTTT
CASSPGTSEVTDTQYF
>NA|TRBJ2-2|NA|TRBV9
TGTGCCAGCAGCGTACGGACCGGGGAGCTGTTTTTT
CASSVRTGELFF
>NA|TRBJ1-3|NA|TRBV7-8
TGTGCCAGCAGCTTTGACCGGAGCTCTGGAAACACCATATATTTT
CASSFDRSSGNTIYF
>few|TRBJ1-5|NA|TRBV7-2
TGTGCCAGCAGGGGACTGAACAATCAGCCCCAGCATTTT
CASRGLNNQPQHF
>NA|TRBJ2-5|NA|TRBV12-5
TGTGCTAGTGGTTTGGGTCAGTTCCAAGAGACCCAGTACTTC
CASGLGQFQETQYF
>few|TRBJ1-5|TRBD1|TRBV10-3
TGTGCCATCAGCAAGGACAGGAAGATTCAGCCCCAGCATTTT
CAISKDRKIQPQHF
>once|TRBJ2-7|NA|TRBV11-2
TGTGCCAGCAGCTTAGTGCAGGGAACCTACGAGCAGTACTTC
CASSLVQGTYEQYF
>few|TRBJ1-4|NA|TRBV11-2
TGTGCCAGCAGCTTAGGTTTGGGCGATGAAAAACTGTTTTTT
CASSLGLGDEKLFF
>NA|TRBJ1-1|TRBD1|TRBV6-5
TGTGCCAGCAGCGGACAGGGAGGCGTGAACACTGAAGCTTTCTTT
CASSGQGGVNTEAFF
>NA|TRBJ2-1|NA|TRBV10-3
TGTGCCAGCAGTGATTCCGGGACTCCAGGCGATGAGCAGTTCTTC
CASSDSGTPGDEQFF
>NA|TRBJ1-6|NA|TRBV6-5
TGTGCCAGCAGTCTGGTAGAGGATAATTCACCCCTCCACTTT
CASSLVEDNSPLHF
>NA|TRBJ2-3|TRBD1|TRBV5-6
TGTGCCAGCAGTCCGGACAGGGGGCGTATTCGAGATACGCAGTATTTT
CASSPDRGRIRDTQYF
>NA|TRBJ2-1|TRBD2|TRBV9
TGTGCCAGCAGTAGCGGGAGAGATGAGCAGTTCTTC
CASSSGRDEQFF
>NA|TRBJ2-7|TRBD2|TRBV19
TGTGCCACTGCTGTCGGGGGGGTCTACGAGCAGTACTTC
CATAVGGVYEQYF
>NA|TRBJ2-1|TRBD2|TRBV29-1
TGCAGCCAAGCGGGGTACAATGAGCAGTTCTTC
CSQAGYNEQFF
>NA|TRBJ2-3|NA|TRBV7-9
TGTGCCAGCAGCCCCCAGAATACGCAGTATTTT
CASSPQNTQYF
>NA|TRBJ1-2|TRBD1|TRBV7-9
TGTGCCAGCAGCCCTTACATCAGGGGGGATGGCTACACCTTC
CASSPYIRGDGYTF
>NA|TRBJ2-7|TRBD1|TRBV25-1
TGTGCCAGCAGTGACAAGACAGGGGAGATCTACGAGCAGTACTTC
CASSDKTGEIYEQYF
>NA|TRBJ2-7|TRBD2|TRBV5-1
TGCGCCAGCAGCACGACCCTAGCGGGCACCCACGAGCAGTACTTC
CASSTTLAGTHEQYF
>few|TRBJ1-3|NA|TRBV3-1/TRBV3-2
TGTGCCAGCAGCCCCTCGCTAGCCGGAAACACCATATATTTT
CASSPSLAGNTIYF
>NA|TRBJ2-5|NA|TRBV15
TGTGCCACCAGCAGAGATTCGGGGCGGGGAGGTGAGACCCAGTACTTC
CATSRDSGRGGETQYF
>NA|TRBJ1-6|TRBD1|TRBV6-2/TRBV6-3
TGTGCCAGCAGTTACTCGGGACAGTTACCAAGGTATTCACCCCTCCACTTT
CASSYSGQLPRYSPLHF
>NA|TRBJ2-7|NA|TRBV11-2
TGTGCCAGCAGCTTAATTGTACAGGGATCCTACGAGCAGTACTTC
CASSLIVQGSYEQYF
>NA|TRBJ2-2|NA|TRBV28
TGTGCCAGCAGTTTATCACTCGGACAGAACTCGAACACCGGGGAGCTGTTTTTT
CASSLSLGQNSNTGELFF
>once|TRBJ1-2|TRBD1|TRBV5-5
TGTGCCAGCAGCTCGACAGGGGGTGGCTATGGCTACACCTTC
CASSSTGGGYGYTF
>NA|TRBJ1-2|TRBD1|TRBV7-2
TGTGCCAGCAGCTTCTACAGGGGGAACGAGGGGGGCTACACCTTC
CASSFYRGNEGGYTF
>NA|TRBJ2-1|TRBD2|TRBV27
TGTGCCAGCAGCTCCCTCGGAGCGGGGCACAATGAGCAGTTCTTC
CASSSLGAGHNEQFF
>NA|TRBJ1-2|NA|TRBV6-2/TRBV6-3
TGTGCCAGCAGTTACCCAGGGCCGAGATCTGGCTACACCTTC
CASSYPGPRSGYTF
>NA|TRBJ1-1|TRBD1|TRBV19
TGTGCCAGTAATTACAGGGGGGGAAACACTGAAGCTTTCTTT
CASNYRGGNTEAFF
>NA|TRBJ2-3|NA|TRBV27
TGTGCCAGCAGTTTATCGATTACCAGGGGGGTAGATACGCAGTATTTT
CASSLSITRGVDTQYF
>NA|TRBJ2-3|TRBD2|TRBV2
TGTGCCAGCAGTCGACTAGCAACAGATACGCAGTATTTT
CASSRLATDTQYF
>NA|TRBJ1-3|TRBD1|TRBV5-6
TGTGCCAGCAGCTTGGCGCTTCAGGGGGCGAAGGGTAACACCATATATTTT
CASSLALQGAKGNTIYF
>NA|TRBJ1-6|TRBD1|TRBV6-2/TRBV6-3
TGTGCCAGCAGTGCCCAGGGGACAGGGAATTCACCCCTCCACTTT
CASSAQGTGNSPLHF
>once|TRBJ1-2|NA|TRBV5-8
TGTGCCAGCACCTCCTATGGCTACACCTTC
CASTSYGYTF
>NA|TRBJ1-6|NA|TRBV6-5
TGTGCCAGCAGGGCAGGGCGATATAATTCACCCCTCCACTTT
CASRAGRYNSPLHF
>NA|TRBJ1-2|TRBD1|TRBV14
TGTGCCAGCAGCCAAGTCGGGACAGGGGGTGGAGGCTACACCTTC
CASSQVGTGGGGYTF
>NA|TRBJ1-5|NA|TRBV2
TGTGCCAGCAGTGAAGCCAGGGGTAATCAGCCCCAGCATTTT
CASSEARGNQPQHF
>once|TRBJ1-1|TRBD1|TRBV7-9
TGTGCCAGCAGGCGTAAGGGGACAGGGGGTGAAGCTTTCTTT
CASRRKGTGGEAFF
>NA|TRBJ1-4|TRBD1|TRBV11-3
TGTGCCAGCAGCAACCGGGACAGGGAGAGTGAAAAACTGTTTTTT
CASSNRDRESEKLFF
>few|TRBJ1-2|NA|TRBV7-2
TGTGCCAGCAGCCCGGAAGGATACAGGAGATCTAACTATGGCTACACCTTC
CASSPEGYRRSNYGYTF